This T cell receptor beta chain was sequenced in a study of regulatory T cells in long-lasting Graves disease. Time point in this sample: newly diagnosed GD, antithyroid drugs for less than 3 months. There was RNA extracted from PBMCs, and the TCR library was made from it. For TCR beta, libraries came from iRepertoire HTBI primers and Arm-PCR of CDR3 regions. TCRdb passed the multiplex PCR reads through MiXCR, listing each CDR3 protein once. Of 530,000 or so distinct CDR3 sequences in the sample, approximately 15% were seen once. V lost 6 bases, J lost 3 bases, and 11 bases stayed unmatched. This CDR3 is 16 amino acids long. This clonotype was recorded at least ten times. Separately, the same data were catalogued under a study of T cells in Graves' hyperthyroidism and ophthalmopathy. From that second work: The study enrolled patients aged 18 to 65 with newly diagnosed hyperthyroidism of under 2 months' duration. Researchers ran a first-round RT-PCR on the TCR CDR3 using the HTBI primer set.

Sequenced material: peripheral blood mononuclear cells (PBMCs), taken at new diagnosis, from a patient treated with antithyroid drugs. The receptor comes from a man younger than 40 with Graves disease. J is TRBJ2-1 and V is TRBV12-3 or TRBV12-4; TRBD1 aligns across 7 bases. CDR3 loop: CASRSLSRDSYNEQFF. The CDR3 bases are TGTGCCAGCAGATCCCTAAGTAGGGACAGCTACAATGAGCAGTTCTTC.